The sequence of this T cell receptor beta chain was determined in a study of blood T cell repertoires in COVID-19. Measured with immunoSEQ multiplex PCR; TCRdb has only the in-frame clones, and not every one. Of over 40,000 clones in the sample, 92% are singletons; the top ten hold 12%. The sequence was collected from a human donor in a cohort sampled during active COVID-19. Sequencing input: peripheral blood.

The CDR3 sequence is CASSPGTISYEQYF. The DNA of the CDR3 is TGTGCCAGCTCACCTGGGACAATTTCCTACGAGCAGTACTTC. V gene TRBV18 combines with J gene TRBJ2-7; the D gene is possibly TRBD1 (6 bases). The V gene's germline CDR1 is KGHSH and CDR2 LQKENI. Trimming removed 3 bases at V and 1 base at J, with 10 bases between. The CDR3 extends over 14 amino acids. The whole variable domain, filled in from reference TRBV18 and TRBJ2-7, reads NAGVMQNPRHLVRRRGQEARLRCSPMKGHSHVYWYRQLPEEGLKFMVYLQKENIIDESGMPKERFSAEFPKEGPSILRIQQVVRGDSAAYFCASSPGTISYEQYFGPGTRLTVT.